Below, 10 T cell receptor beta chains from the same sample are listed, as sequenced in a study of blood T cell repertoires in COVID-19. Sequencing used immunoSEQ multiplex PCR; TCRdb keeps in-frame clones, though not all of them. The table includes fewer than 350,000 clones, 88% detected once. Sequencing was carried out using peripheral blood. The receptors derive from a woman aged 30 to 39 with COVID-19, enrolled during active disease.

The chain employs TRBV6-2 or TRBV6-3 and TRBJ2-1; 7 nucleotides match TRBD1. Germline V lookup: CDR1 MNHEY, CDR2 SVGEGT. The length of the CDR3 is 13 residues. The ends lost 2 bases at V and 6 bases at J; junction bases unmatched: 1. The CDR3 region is CASSYHRGNEQFF. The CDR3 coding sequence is TGTGCCAGCAGTTACCACAGGGGCAATGAGCAGTTCTTC.

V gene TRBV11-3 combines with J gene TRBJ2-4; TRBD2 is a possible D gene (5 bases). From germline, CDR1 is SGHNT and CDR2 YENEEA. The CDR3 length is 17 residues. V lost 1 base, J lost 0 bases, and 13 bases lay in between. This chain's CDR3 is CASSLVRGLLAKNIQYF. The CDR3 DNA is TGTGCCAGCAGCTTAGTCCGGGGTTTGCTAGCCAAAAACATTCAGTACTTC.

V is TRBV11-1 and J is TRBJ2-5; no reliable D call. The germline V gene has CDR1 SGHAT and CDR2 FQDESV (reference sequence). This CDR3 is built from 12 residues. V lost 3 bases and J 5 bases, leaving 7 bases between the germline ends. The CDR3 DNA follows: TGTGCCAGCAGCTTTGACGGGGAGACCCAGTACTTC. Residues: CASSFDGETQYF.

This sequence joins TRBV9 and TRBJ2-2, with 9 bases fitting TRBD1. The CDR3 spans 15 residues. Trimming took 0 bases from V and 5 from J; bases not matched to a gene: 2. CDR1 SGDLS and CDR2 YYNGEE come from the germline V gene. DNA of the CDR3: TGTGCCAGCAGCGTAGCGACAGGGGGAACCGGGGAGCTGTTTTTT. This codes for CASSVATGGTGELFF.

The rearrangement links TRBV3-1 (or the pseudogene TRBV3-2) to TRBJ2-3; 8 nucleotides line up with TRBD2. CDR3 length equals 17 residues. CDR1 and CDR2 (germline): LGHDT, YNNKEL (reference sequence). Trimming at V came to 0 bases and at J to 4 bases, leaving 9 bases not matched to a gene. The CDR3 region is CASSQDFTGGRADTQYF. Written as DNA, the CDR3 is TGTGCCAGCAGCCAAGATTTCACGGGGGGGCGTGCAGATACGCAGTATTTT.

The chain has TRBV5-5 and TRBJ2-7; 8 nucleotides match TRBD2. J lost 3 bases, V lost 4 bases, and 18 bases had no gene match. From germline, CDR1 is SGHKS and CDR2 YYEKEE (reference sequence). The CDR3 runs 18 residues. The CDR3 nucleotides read TGTGCCAGCAGCCGAGGACTAGCTAGGGTCCTCACTAGCTACGAGCAGTACGTC. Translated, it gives CASSRGLARVLTSYEQYV.

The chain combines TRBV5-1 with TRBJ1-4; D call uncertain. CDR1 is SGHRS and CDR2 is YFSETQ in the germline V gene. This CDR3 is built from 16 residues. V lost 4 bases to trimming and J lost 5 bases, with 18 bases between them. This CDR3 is CASSPSRRLQNEKLFF. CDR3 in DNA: TGCGCCAGCAGCCCCTCCCGGCGGCTACAAAATGAAAAACTGTTTTTT. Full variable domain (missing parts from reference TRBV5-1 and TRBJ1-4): KAGVTQTPRYLIKTRGQQVTLSCSPISGHRSVSWYQQTPGQGLQFLFEYFSETQRNKGNFPGRFSGRQFSNSRSEMNVSTLELGDSALYLCASSPSRRLQNEKLFFGSGTQLSVL.

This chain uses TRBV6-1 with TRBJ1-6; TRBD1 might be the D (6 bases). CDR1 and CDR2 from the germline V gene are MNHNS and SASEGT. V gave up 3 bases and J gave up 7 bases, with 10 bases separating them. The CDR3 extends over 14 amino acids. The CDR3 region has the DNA TGTGCCAGCAGTGAGGTCACAGGGAATTCACCCCTCCACTTT. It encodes CASSEVTGNSPLHF.

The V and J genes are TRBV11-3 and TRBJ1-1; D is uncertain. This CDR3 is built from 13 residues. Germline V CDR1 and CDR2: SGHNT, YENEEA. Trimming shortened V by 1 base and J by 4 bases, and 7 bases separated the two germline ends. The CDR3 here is CASSLVRSTEAFF. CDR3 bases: TGTGCCAGCAGCTTAGTCCGGAGCACTGAAGCTTTCTTT. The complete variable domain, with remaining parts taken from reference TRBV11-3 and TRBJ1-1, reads EAGVVQSPRYKIIEKKQPVAFWCNPISGHNTLYWYLQNLGQGPELLIRYENEEAVDDSQLPKDRFSAERLKGVDSTLKIQPAELGDSAVYLCASSLVRSTEAFFGQGTRLTVV.

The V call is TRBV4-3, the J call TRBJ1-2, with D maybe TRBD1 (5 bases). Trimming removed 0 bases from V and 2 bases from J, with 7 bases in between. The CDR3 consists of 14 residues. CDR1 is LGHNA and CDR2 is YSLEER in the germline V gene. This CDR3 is CASSQDRANYGYTF. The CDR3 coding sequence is TGCGCCAGCAGCCAAGACAGGGCCAACTATGGCTACACCTTC.